What follows is one TCR beta chain and its context. This clonotype was picked up a small number of times. There is no known antigen for this receptor. This may arise from a read error, as a much more abundant clone is one base away. For sequencing, an Illumina HiSeq 2500 was employed. Quantitative 5'-RACE with molecular barcodes was used to prepare TCR beta libraries. Per the authors' processing: To identify disease-linked TCR variants, a new computational method was used, one built on a probabilistic model of VDJ rearrangement. The public reads were reprocessed in TCRdb via fastp at Q25 and MiXCR, keeping in-frame beta chains. Every distinct CDR3 protein forms one entry, paired with its most common genes and DNA. TCRdb, rather than the study authors, made the V and J calls. The sample has 200,000 to 300,000 distinct CDR3 sequences on record, around 25% of them singletons. Clones ranked in the top ten supply approximately 0.61% of the sample.

These data come from a study of CD8 T cells in ankylosing spondylitis listed by TCRdb under 2017. About the investigation overall: The study set out to find disease-linked TCR variants by profiling T cell receptor beta repertoires in ankylosing spondylitis patients and healthy donors. Peripheral blood was sampled, and synovial fluid was additionally collected from ankylosing spondylitis patients. The whole study cohort included 85 to 120 healthy donors and 25 ankylosing spondylitis patients.

Paper-wide results and their limitations: The disease-linked clones were reported to be significantly enriched in matched synovial fluid samples from ankylosing spondylitis patients. A CD8+ phenotype was shown by the disease-linked clones, which were found at relatively low frequencies in peripheral blood. Blood from ankylosing spondylitis patients appeared to be characterized by a TCR beta motif made up of under 10 highly homologous amino acid variants. Some TCR beta motif variants had previously been reported in synovial fluid and blood of reactive arthritis patients, which suggested common disease-initiation mechanisms.

V drops 4 bases and J drops 5 bases, leaving 5 bases in between. From cysteine to phenylalanine, the CDR3 is 11 amino acids long. The CDR3 DNA has 33 bases and is translated from base 1. Via the germline V gene (reference sequence), CDR1 is SGHKS and CDR2 YYEKEE. The chain couples TRBV5-5 to TRBJ2-3; no D segment can be confidently identified. The sample was blood, either unsorted or a sorted T cell fraction (not recorded which). This sequence originates from a male donor with ankylosing spondylitis or in good health (not recorded which). The base sequence is TGTGCCAGCAGCGAGGTAGATACGCAGTATTTT. Its coded protein is CASSEVDTQYF.